The present T cell receptor beta chain was sequenced within a study of T cells in Graves' hyperthyroidism and ophthalmopathy. Across the whole study: Peripheral blood was secured at the point of initial diagnosis, before any treatment. Findings and caveats of the study: Most expanded thyroid clonotypes above 0.001 also appeared in blood.

Patients aged 18 to 65 had newly diagnosed hyperthyroidism lasting under 2 months. This clonotype turned up a few times. Its target is not known. Germline CDR1 and CDR2: KGHSH and LQKENI. V lost 3 bases and J 3 bases, leaving 9 bases between the germline ends. This CDR3 contains 13 residues. Amplification of TCR beta CDR3 regions was performed using RNA transcripts as template. The HTBI primer set served for first-round RT-PCR of the TCR CDR3. TCRdb re-called the multiplex PCR reads with MiXCR, one entry per CDR3 protein. Of more than 550,000 distinct CDR3 sequences listed, 15% to 20% are singletons. The chain has TRBV18 and TRBJ2-7; D uncertain. The sample comprised blood. This TCR was recovered from a man aged 50-60 years with Graves' hyperthyroidism. The DNA of the CDR3 is TGTGCCAGCTCACCCTCGGATCTCTACGAGCAGTACTTC. Translated, it gives CASSPSDLYEQYF.